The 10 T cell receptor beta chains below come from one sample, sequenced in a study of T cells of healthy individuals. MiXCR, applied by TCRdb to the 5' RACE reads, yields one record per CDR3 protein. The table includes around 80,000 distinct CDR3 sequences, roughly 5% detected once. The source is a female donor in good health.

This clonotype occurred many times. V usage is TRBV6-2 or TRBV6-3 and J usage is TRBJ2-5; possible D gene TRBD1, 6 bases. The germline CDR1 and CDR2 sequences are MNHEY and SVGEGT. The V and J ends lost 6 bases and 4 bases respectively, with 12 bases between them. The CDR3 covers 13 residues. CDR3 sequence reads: CASSYGQRETQYF. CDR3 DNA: TGTGCCAGCAGCTACGGACAGCGAGAGACCCAGTACTTC.

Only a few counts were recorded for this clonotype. The CDR3 spells CASSQGQGNGYTF. Here the CDR3 DNA reads TGTGCCAGCAGCCAGGGACAGGGAAATGGCTACACCTTC. V and J are TRBV11-2 and TRBJ1-2; 9 bases are shared with TRBD1. The length of the CDR3 is 13 residues. Trimming cost V 5 bases and J 6 bases; bases outside gene matches: 4. In germline, CDR1 is SGHAT, CDR2 FQNNGV.

The CDR3 nucleotides are TGTGCCAGCACCACCGGGGACCTTGGAAAACTGTTTTTT. Protein: CASTTGDLGKLFF. J is TRBJ1-4 and V is TRBV2; a weak D match, TRBD1 (5 bases). The CDR3 sequence is 13 residues long. Per germline, CDR1 SNHLY and CDR2 FYNNEI. Trimming stripped 7 bases from V and 10 bases from J, with 16 bases between.

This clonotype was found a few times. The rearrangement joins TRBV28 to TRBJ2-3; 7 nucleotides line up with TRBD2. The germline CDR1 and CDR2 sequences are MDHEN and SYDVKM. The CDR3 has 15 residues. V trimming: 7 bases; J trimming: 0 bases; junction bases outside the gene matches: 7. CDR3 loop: CASMAGRASTDTQYF. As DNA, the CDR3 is TGTGCCAGCATGGCTGGGAGGGCTAGCACAGATACGCAGTATTTT.

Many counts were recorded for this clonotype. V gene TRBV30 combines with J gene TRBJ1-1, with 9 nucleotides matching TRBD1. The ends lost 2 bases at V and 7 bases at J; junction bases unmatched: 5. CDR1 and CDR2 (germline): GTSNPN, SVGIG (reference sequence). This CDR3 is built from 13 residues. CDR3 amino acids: CAWSPWDRDEAFF. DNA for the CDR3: TGTGCCTGGAGTCCTTGGGACAGGGATGAAGCTTTCTTT.

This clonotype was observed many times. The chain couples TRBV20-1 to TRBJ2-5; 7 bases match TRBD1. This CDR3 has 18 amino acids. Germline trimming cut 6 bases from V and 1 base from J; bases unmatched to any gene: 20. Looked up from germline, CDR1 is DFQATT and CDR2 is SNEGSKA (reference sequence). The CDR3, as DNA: TGCAGTGCGAGAACGGGGACAGCAACGCAGATAATCCAAGAGACCCAGTACTTC. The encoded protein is CSARTGTATQIIQETQYF.

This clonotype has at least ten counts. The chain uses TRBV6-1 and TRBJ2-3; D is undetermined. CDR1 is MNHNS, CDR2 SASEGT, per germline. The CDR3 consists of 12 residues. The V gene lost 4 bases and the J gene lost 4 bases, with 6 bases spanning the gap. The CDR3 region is CASSALSDTQYF. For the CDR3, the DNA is TGTGCCAGCAGTGCCCTATCAGATACGCAGTATTTT.

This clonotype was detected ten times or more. The CDR3 region is CASSDPGIALSYNEQFF. The CDR3 DNA reads TGTGCCAGCAGTGACCCCGGGATAGCGCTTTCCTACAATGAGCAGTTCTTC. V gene TRBV6-6 combines with J gene TRBJ2-1; the D gene is possibly TRBD2 (5 bases). The V end was cut by 5 bases, the J end by 1 base, with 18 bases between. CDR3 length equals 17 residues. Per germline, CDR1 MNHNY and CDR2 SVGAGI (reference sequence).

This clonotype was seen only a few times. The CDR3 sequence: CASSGGTSGSYNEQFF. The DNA for the CDR3 is TGTGCCAGCAGCGGGGGTACTAGCGGGAGTTACAATGAGCAGTTCTTC. The chain recombines TRBV6-2 or TRBV6-3 with TRBJ2-1; TRBD2 matches at 11 bases. From germline, CDR1 is MNHEY and CDR2 SVGEGT. Unmatched junction bases numbered 8, after V lost 6 bases and J lost 4 bases. The CDR3 contains 16 residues.

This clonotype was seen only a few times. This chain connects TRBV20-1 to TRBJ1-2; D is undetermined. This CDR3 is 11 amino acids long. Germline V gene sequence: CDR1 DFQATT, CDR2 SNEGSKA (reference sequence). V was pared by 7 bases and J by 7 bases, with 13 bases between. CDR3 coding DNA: TGCAGTGTTCCGGCGGGGTCTGGCTACACCTTC. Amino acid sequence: CSVPAGSGYTF.